This TCR beta chain stems from a study of cytomegalovirus exposure and HLA in healthy donors (dated by TCRdb to between 2016 and 2019). For context, the study as a whole: An earlier analysis of a few hundred of the donors reported 276 Gb of sequence data and 95 million to 140 million unique TCR beta sequences obtained from about 170 million T cells. Approximately 310 gigabases of sequencing data and approximately 85 million unique TCR sequences were included in an early release covering several hundred HLA-typed donors. Among the roughly 380 genotyped donors, 81% belonged to the genetic ancestry cluster associated with self-reported Caucasian donors. The aim of the study was to test whether cataloging public T cell receptors could identify signatures of past pathogen exposure. The T cell repertoires of several hundred subjects were profiled by immunosequencing and related to cytomegalovirus serostatus. Along with the approximately 650-subject first cohort, a separate validation cohort of over a hundred different subjects was used. High-throughput TCR immunosequencing, statistical association of individual TCRs with disease status, and machine learning were combined to predict cytomegalovirus infection status. To study patterns of TCR occurrence, a later analysis re-analyzed previously published TCR beta repertoires from several hundred donors and added high-resolution HLA genotyping. In the later analysis, no new phenotypic data were used to find candidate immune exposures; instead, reliance was placed on TCR beta sequences and their occurrence across donors. In an earlier analysis of about 590 of the donors, high-throughput TCR beta sequencing was used to judge whether each TCR beta V gene segment behaved as functional or pseudogenic. Donor age, sex, ethnicity and CMV serostatus were compiled alongside the repertoire data. A later genetic analysis took genome-wide SNP genotypes for 398 of the 666 donors and used that subset as a discovery cohort. Every discovery cohort repertoire had been produced on one sequencing platform. HLA typing included class I and class II loci at four-digit resolution. Typing coverage varied by locus: about 620-640 donors for A, B, C, DRB1 and DQB1; 522 for DQA1; around 610 for DPA1; about 450 for DPB1. Because of strong linkage in the cohort, four to six DR-DQ haplotypes were treated as single units for association and clustering. Among 300 to 500 genotyped donors of the cohort, an average of roughly 230,000 unique TCR beta nucleotide sequences was sequenced per donor, of which roughly 18% were non-productive.

The library was obtained by the immunoSEQ multiplex PCR assay. For the multiplex PCR, a mixture combining 60 forward primers for TCR Vbeta segments and 13 reverse primers for TCR Jbeta segments was used. Amplification of the CDR3 region of rearranged TCR beta genes was performed with a multiplex PCR assay on genomic DNA. The amplified TCR beta libraries were sequenced on the Illumina HiSeq System as 87-base-pair reads. The authors' pipeline ran thus. In a later analysis, about 80 million unique TCR beta chains were counted across the 650 to 700 repertoires, and about 10 million of these chains were shared by at least two donors. A nearest-neighbor algorithm error-corrected the raw reads and collapsed the reads into unique sequences, merging closely related sequences to remove PCR and sequencing errors. V, D and J gene segments were assigned by aligning CDR3 sequences to IMGT reference sequences. Each retained sequence needed at least a six-nucleotide match to both a V gene segment and a J gene segment. Rearrangements were called productive when the CDR3 lacked stop codons and stayed in frame with V and J; all others were non-productive. Following IMGT convention, CDR3 was defined as the stretch from the second conserved V-encoded cysteine up to the conserved J-encoded phenylalanine. Sequences without an unambiguous match to a single V gene segment were excluded from the earlier analysis of 450 to 650 of the donors. In an earlier analysis of 500 to 750 of the donors, V segments were called functional above 56.7% productive rearrangements and were called segregating when the between-donor standard deviation exceeded 5%. A statistical classification framework was developed to diagnose cytomegalovirus status using the catalog of TCR beta chain sequences. V and J gene assignment, in a later analysis, came from comparing TCR nucleotide sequences with IMGT/GENE-DB human TR gene sequences. Using the TCRdist pipeline, a later analysis assigned CDR3 sequences along with most-parsimonious VDJ recombination scenarios. In a later analysis, each TCR beta chain was defined by its CDR3 amino acid sequence together with its V-gene family, and reads lacking a unique V-gene family were excluded. As a way to deal with suspected cross-contamination and a sequencing artifact, a later analysis dropped hundreds of nucleotide sequences that were highly shared and had low generation probability. In a later analysis, a clonal expansion index was calculated for each public chain from normalized within-repertoire ranks of inferred template counts. In a later analysis, generation probabilities were computed using a VDJ recombination model fitted to out-of-frame rearrangements, and the results were checked against IGoR. In a later analysis, hypergeometric tests were used to score TCR-TCR, TCR-HLA and TCR-CMV co-occurrence, with a repertoire-size bias correction applied to TCR pairs. A later analysis estimated false discovery rates by permuting HLA or CMV assignments 20 times. In a later analysis, co-occurring TCRs were grouped using DBSCAN, with TCRdist sequence similarity added in when clustering inside HLA-allele-positive subsets. For co-occurrence clustering, repertoires with fewer than 30,000 or more than 120,000 public chains were excluded, along with five or six repertoires with anomalous nucleotide sharing. Drawn from immuneACCESS, this table holds only the in-frame rearrangements with V and J called that TCRdb kept. Clones are partly lost; checked studies trace under half to an unresolved V gene and leave the rest unexplained. V and J calls and clone size come straight from that table; D and trimming were deduced from the DNA. This sample gives around 150,000 clones in total; almost 80% of them show up just once. The ten largest clones add up to roughly 10% of the sample.

As regards this clone: Its antigen is currently not known. One junction end disagrees with the germline gene, perhaps due to a read error.

The research as a whole found: According to a later analysis, TCR association rates differed among HLA loci, with DRB1 alleles showing the most associated TCRs and HLA-C alleles showing the fewest. A cluster of highly shared sequence variants was judged likely to be a technical artifact of the sequencing pipeline. The study listed approximately 150 TCR beta chains as associated with cytomegalovirus. The 87-base-pair reads could not distinguish some IMGT-functional V segments, including TRBV6-2 and TRBV6-3, so those segments were excluded. According to a later analysis, parvovirus B19, influenza, CMV and Epstein-Barr virus appeared linked to several top co-occurrence clusters. A later analysis found that most CMV-associated TCR beta chains appeared HLA-restricted, with HLA associations seemingly driven largely by CMV exposure. Strong co-occurrence of HLA alleles, especially DR and DQ, made assigning TCR associations to individual alleles difficult. CMV serostatus was the only immune exposure information available for the cohort. A further reported finding was that TCR beta sequences accurately predicted the HLA-A and HLA-B alleles for most subjects in the first cohort. Because HLA typing was unavailable for some donors at each locus, only the typed subset was used in association tests. Most TCR sequences were seen in very few donors, while some public TCRs were found in many individuals. In this cohort, only TCR beta chains were sequenced, and detectable features were limited by the absence of alpha or paired-chain data. In a later genetic analysis, a missense DCLRE1C variant was associated with V-gene and J-gene trimming of TCR beta chains, and the association was replicated in an independent cohort. Sequencing depth was assumed to be roughly uniform across donors in the presence/absence analyses, though that assumption may not hold. In vitro tests confirmed that a few of the cytomegalovirus-associated TCR beta chains recognize cytomegalovirus antigens. In a later analysis, HLA-associated TCR beta chains were found to be more clonally expanded and to have lower generation probabilities than equally common non-associated chains. In a later genetic analysis, fewer N-insertions in productive TCRs were reported among donors in an Asian-associated ancestry cluster than the 666-donor mean. In a later analysis, 16,951 TCR beta sequences were associated with specific HLA alleles at a false discovery rate of 0.05. Correlated functional status among segregating V segments might reflect linkage disequilibrium, but an unknown experimental factor could not be ruled out. Because counts were too low, 15 or so rarely observed V segments, including chromosome 9 orphons, were excluded from the earlier analysis of a few hundred of the donors. It was suggested by the authors that the approach could potentially be generalized to other disease states and immunological phenotypes. In an earlier analysis of under 600 of the donors, most TCR beta V segments were observed in productive rearrangements about 87% or about 30% of the time, broadly matching IMGT annotations. Cytomegalovirus status was reported to be diagnosed by the classifier with high specificity and sensitivity in both the original and validation cohorts.

The cohort consisted of 666 healthy bone marrow donors. At the time of sampling, all cohort members were nominally healthy, though unrecorded immune exposures were likely present. The donor tested CMV seropositive, placing the donor among the 289 seropositive members of the cohort. A peripheral blood sample was collected from each donor, and TCR beta sequencing was performed on peripheral blood mononuclear cells. Genomic DNA was extracted from the blood cell samples with the Qiagen DNeasy Blood Extraction Kit. Including the terminal cysteine and phenylalanine, the CDR3 comprises 13 residues. The read is trimmed to its CDR3 DNA, 39 bases read in frame from base 1. The germline V gene encodes CDR1 SGHVS and CDR2 FNYEAQ.

Here the chain combines TRBV7-6 and TRBJ2-7; TRBD1 could be the D gene, as 5 bases match. The sample comprised PBMCs. The TCR sequence derives from a man between 18 and 29 years old in good health and CMV-seropositive. The CDR3 region reads CASSLRGFNERYF. The DNA sequence reads TGTGCCAGCAGCTTAAGGGGTTTCAACGAGCGGTACTTC.